The 5 T cell receptor beta chains given below trace back to one sample, sequenced in a study of blood T cell repertoires in COVID-19. Repertoires were generated with immunoSEQ multiplex PCR, while TCRdb's copy carries only in-frame clones and drops some. This table has about 190,000 clones, under 85% appearing once. The specimen sequenced was peripheral blood. Receptors originate from a man aged 55 to 70 with active or convalescent COVID-19.

This clone is a singleton in its sample. The chain employs TRBV7-9 and TRBJ1-1; unclear D gene. The ends were cut back, 5 bases at V and 8 bases at J, with 12 bases in the middle. The CDR3 has 12 amino acids. The germline V gene encodes CDR1 SEHNR and CDR2 FQNEAQ (reference sequence). The CDR3 DNA sequence: TGTGCCAGCAGCCGAGGGTATGTAGAAGCTTTCTTT. Its protein product is CASSRGYVEAFF.

This chain's CDR3 is CAITKTGEDTEAFF. Here the CDR3 DNA reads TGTGCCATCACTAAGACAGGGGAAGACACTGAAGCTTTCTTT. The chain carries TRBV10-3 and TRBJ1-1; 8 bases are shared with TRBD1. This CDR3 has 14 amino acids. Trimming at V came to 7 bases and at J to 3 bases, leaving 7 bases not matched to a gene. Germline V gene sequence: CDR1 ENHRY, CDR2 SYGVKD.

The V gene is TRBV2, the J gene TRBJ2-5; D remains ambiguous. The CDR3 totals 16 residues. Trimming pared 0 bases from V and 5 bases from J, leaving 16 bases between. The germline V gene has CDR1 SNHLY and CDR2 FYNNEI. CDR3 nucleotide sequence: TGTGCCAGCAGTGAAGCCGCTGGCGGCCTGAGGGAGACCCAGTACTTC. This translates into CASSEAAGGLRETQYF.

This clone was counted at least ten times. V usage is TRBV4-1 and J usage is TRBJ1-2, with 8 bases matching TRBD1. Germline CDR1 reads MGHRA; CDR2 reads YSYEKL. The CDR3 covers 15 residues. The V segment lost 1 base and the J segment 1 base; nucleotides outside the gene matches: 2. The CDR3, as DNA: TGCGCCAGCAGCCAAGGACAGGGGATTAACTATGGCTACACCTTC. Protein: CASSQGQGINYGYTF.

As regards this clone: An end of the junction differs from the germline gene, which may be a read error. The V and J genes are TRBV18 and TRBJ1-1; TRBD1 matches at 9 bases. Looked up from germline, CDR1 is KGHSH and CDR2 is LQKENI. This CDR3 has 11 residues. The CDR3 sequence: CASSPGTGLIF. The CDR3 nucleotides read TGTGCCAGCTCACCGGGGACAGGGCTTATCTTT.